One and the same sample provided the 13 T cell receptor beta chains below, sequenced in a study of resident and recirculating memory T cells in vitiligo. The method was immunoSEQ multiplex PCR; TCRdb's version includes in-frame clones alone and lacks a portion of them. Of 75,000 to 95,000 clones detected, roughly nine tenths appear once; the ten largest clones hold about 4.8%. The source material was blood. The source of these receptors is a male donor with vitiligo.

The V gene is TRBV28, the J gene TRBJ2-7, with 10 positions matching TRBD1. Trimming at V came to 6 bases and at J to 1 base, leaving 6 bases not matched to a gene. CDR1 MDHEN and CDR2 SYDVKM come from the germline V gene. The CDR3 is 15 amino acids. The CDR3 reads CASSAPGQGSYEQYF. The CDR3, as DNA: TGTGCCAGCAGCGCACCGGGACAGGGGTCCTACGAGCAGTACTTC.

This rearrangement joins TRBV19 to TRBJ1-1; D uncertain. The CDR3 loop spans 14 amino acids. Between the trimmed V and J ends, which lost 3 bases and 2 bases, there was a span of 10 bases. Germline V lookup: CDR1 LNHDA, CDR2 SQIVND (reference sequence). The CDR3 is CASSMGRFNTEAFF. The CDR3 DNA sequence: TGTGCCAGTAGTATGGGCAGGTTCAACACTGAAGCTTTCTTT.

The chain recombines TRBV21-1 with TRBJ2-3; the tabulated D call, TRBD2, remains unverified against the DNA. TRBV21-1 is a pseudogene locus. CDR3 length equals 13 residues. CDR3 nucleotide sequence: TGTGCCAGCAGCAAGTATTGCACAGATACGCAGTATTTT. Its translation: CASSKYCTDTQYF.

The rearrangement uses TRBV7-6 and TRBJ1-1; 7 nucleotides align to TRBD1. CDR1 and CDR2 from the germline V gene are SGHVS and FNYEAQ. V gave up 4 bases and J gave up 2 bases; unmatched junction bases: 13. This CDR3 has 17 residues. CDR3 DNA: TGTGCCAGCAGCTCTAGGAGGGTACAGGGGATAAACACTGAAGCTTTCTTT. Amino acids: CASSSRRVQGINTEAFF.

The CDR3 sequence is CASSKPGSGSDCEQYF. The CDR3, as DNA: TGTGCCAGCAGCAAACCGGGAAGCGGGAGTGATTGCGAGCAGTACTTC. V gene TRBV21-1 combines with J gene TRBJ2-7; the table calls TRBD2, which could not be checked here. TRBV21-1 is labeled a pseudogene. The CDR3 extends over 16 amino acids.

J is TRBJ2-5 and V is TRBV4-2; 10 bases line up with TRBD1. The CDR3 is 14 residues long. Germline V gene lookup returns CDR1 LGHNA and CDR2 YNFKEQ. V lost 1 base and J lost 5; bases outside the gene matches: 1. CDR3 region: CASSQGGQGETQYF. In nucleotides, the CDR3 is TGTGCCAGCAGCCAAGGGGGACAGGGGGAGACCCAGTACTTC.

This clone was counted a single time. The rearrangement links TRBV5-1 to TRBJ2-7; D is undetermined. This CDR3 spans 12 amino acids. Between the trimmed V and J ends, which lost 0 bases and 5 bases, there was a span of 6 bases. Germline CDR1 is SGHRS and CDR2 is YFSETQ. CDR3 in DNA: TGCGCCAGCAGCTTGGGCAGAAACGAGCAGTACTTC. Protein: CASSLGRNEQYF.

The chain couples TRBV6-5 to TRBJ2-1; 13 bases agree with TRBD2. CDR3 length equals 16 residues. CDR1 is MNHEY, CDR2 SVGAGI, per germline. The trim removed 0 bases at V and 10 bases at J, leaving 6 bases unmatched. CDR3: CASSYSGTSGTREQFF. The CDR3 bases are TGTGCCAGCAGTTACTCCGGGACTAGCGGGACGCGGGAGCAGTTCTTC.

V usage is TRBV9 and J usage is TRBJ1-4; D remains unclear. Germline V gives CDR1 SGDLS, CDR2 YYNGEE. The CDR3 covers 15 residues. Trimming left V 4 bases short and J 0 bases short, with 10 bases between. The CDR3 bases are TGTGCCAGCAGCCCATACATTGCAACTAATGAAAAACTGTTTTTT. The encoded protein is CASSPYIATNEKLFF.

The rearrangement uses TRBV6-5 and TRBJ2-7; no clear D. V dropped 2 bases and J dropped 1 base, with 12 bases sitting between them. The V gene's germline CDR1 is MNHEY and CDR2 SVGAGI. This CDR3 has 15 residues. This CDR3 reads CASSYLSGVSYEQYF. The CDR3 DNA follows: TGTGCCAGCAGTTACCTATCGGGTGTGTCCTACGAGCAGTACTTC.

This clone is categorized as medium-sized. The chain joins TRBV6-4 to TRBJ2-2, with TRBD2 as a possible D gene (6 bases). The CDR3 totals 14 residues. The V end was cut by 2 bases, the J end by 3 bases, with 7 bases between. Germline CDR1 and CDR2: MRHNA and SNTAGT. CDR3 in amino acids: CASSDGTHTGELFF. CDR3 DNA sequence: TGTGCCAGCAGTGACGGGACTCACACCGGGGAGCTGTTTTTT.

The chain is built from TRBV19 and TRBJ2-5; 14 positions agree with TRBD2. Trimming removed 10 bases from V and 7 bases from J; junction bases left unmatched: 8. CDR1 is LNHDA and CDR2 is SQIVND in the germline V gene (reference sequence). The CDR3 has 14 residues. In DNA form, the CDR3 reads TGTGCCACCGCCGGGACTAGCGGGAGTGGGACCCAGTACTTC. Translated: CATAGTSGSGTQYF.

This clone turned up a few times. The genes are TRBV6-5 and TRBJ1-2; possible D gene TRBD1, 5 bases. This CDR3 is built from 14 residues. V was cut by 7 bases and J by 0 bases, with 12 bases left in between. Germline CDR1 reads MNHEY; CDR2 reads SVGAGI. CDR3 DNA sequence: TGTGCCAGCAAAACAGGCCTGGCTAACTATGGCTACACCTTC. Protein: CASKTGLANYGYTF.